The source of this T cell receptor beta chain is a study of blood T cells in healthy people across ages. Broader study findings: Because donor CMV status was unknown, expanded clonotype changes were possibly confounded.

CDR1 and CDR2 (germline): SQVTM, ANQGSEA. CDR3 length: 10 amino acids. V dropped 5 bases and J dropped 8; count of bases not matched to a gene: 2. The sample providers were healthy Caucasian people from Russia, aged roughly 6 to 95. At least 7 million PBMCs were isolated per sample. As to this clonotype: Its antigen is unknown.

Primed by a sample-barcoded 5' primer and a J-beta primer mix, a second PCR proceeded for 7 to 11 cycles. Per sample, CDR3-containing paired-end reads numbered at least 3 million. Each CDR3 protein gets one entry after TCRdb re-called the 5' RACE reads with MiXCR. Counted here are 650,000 or so distinct CDR3 sequences, approximately 52% occurring once; the ten biggest clones make up approximately 13%. The specimen sequenced was blood. V and J are TRBV29-1 and TRBJ1-2; 7 bases map to TRBD1. This TCR was sampled from a woman aged 80 or over in good health. CDR3 bases: TGCAGCGTTCAGGGGGGAGGCTACACCTTC. This encodes CSVQGGGYTF.